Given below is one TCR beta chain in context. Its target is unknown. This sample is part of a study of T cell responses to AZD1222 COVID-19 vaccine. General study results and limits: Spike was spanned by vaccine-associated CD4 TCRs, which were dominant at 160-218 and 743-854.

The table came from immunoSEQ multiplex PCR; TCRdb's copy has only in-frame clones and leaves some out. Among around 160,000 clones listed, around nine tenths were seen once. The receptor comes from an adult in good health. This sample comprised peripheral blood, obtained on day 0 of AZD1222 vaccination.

CDR3 sequence: CASSMGQGRWQPQHF. The CDR3 region has the DNA TGTGCCAGCAGTATGGGACAGGGGAGGTGGCAGCCCCAGCATTTT. This chain uses TRBV28 with TRBJ1-5, with 10 bases lining up with TRBD1. With 5 bases clipped from V and 7 bases from J, the junction kept 8 bases outside the gene matches. The length of the CDR3 is 15 residues. Germline CDR1 MDHEN, CDR2 SYDVKM.